This paragraph reports one T cell receptor (beta chain). This clone's antigen is unknown. Base qualities are not provided; no much larger clone lies one nucleotide away. For the CD8 naive samples, CD45RO-negative cells were positively selected for CCR7, yielding a CD45RA+CCR7+ population from which TemRA cells were excluded. The donors were healthy, HIV-negative adults who had no recently reported acute infections or vaccinations. Every donor was a Caucasian adult living in Nashville, Tennessee, USA. Blood was obtained by leukapheresis, after which PBMCs were separated by Ficoll-Histopaque density gradient centrifugation and cryopreserved in liquid nitrogen vapor phase. Analytical flow cytometry was used to check the purity and quantity of every magnetically sorted T cell population. Genomic DNA was isolated from every sorted fraction and measured by UV absorbance on a Nanodrop 2000c. This entry belongs to a study of shared clonotypes between healthy human individuals (dated by TCRdb to 2020 to 2021). In the study overall: The cohort included a few men and a couple of women between 18 and 49 years of age. Each donor's leukapheresis produced roughly between about 0.8 and 10 billion PBMCs. Blood TCR repertoires of a handful of healthy adults were deeply sequenced to estimate repertoire size and the extent of clonotype sharing between individuals. To increase sequencing depth and limit assay-specific biases, different laboratories used diverse techniques to prepare libraries and sequence TCR repertoires. Per donor, three plates each were used for CD4 naive and CD4 memory, two for CD8 naive, and one for CD8 memory.

The investigation overall reported the following: Higher generation probabilities were observed for clonotypes shared by all four sorted-subset donors than for non-shared clonotypes. Rarefaction of sorted-subset datasets indicated incomplete sequencing despite the large sequencing depth. Sampling was limited to blood, and TCR repertoires in tissue likely differ from TCR repertoires in blood. Because the study included a small number of donors, the genetic and exposure-history diversity represented was limited. Sharing across a few donors was observed for approximately 4.6% of naive CD4, about 3.2% of naive CD8, 2% to 2.5% of memory CD4, and approximately 0.41% of memory CD8 clonotypes. Based on pairwise subsampling, the degree of clonotype sharing among donors was expected to be affected by sequencing depth. Naive subsets generally had larger estimated clonotype richness than memory subsets did.

The CDR3 runs 14 amino acids, cysteine and phenylalanine included. Of all the DNA, just the CDR3 is kept, 42 bases in frame from base 1. V lost 5 bases and J lost 9 bases; the stretch between them is 17 bases long. CDR1 and CDR2 (MNHEY, SVGAGI) derive from the germline V gene. Using the deep immunoSEQ assay, TCR CDR3 regions were amplified from genomic DNA by multiplex PCR. Extracted genomic DNA from each cell subset was distributed evenly across all wells of several immunoSEQ 96-well plates, and each plate was treated as a replicate. For sorted subsets, each replicate PCR was loaded with about 0.2 ug genomic DNA, equivalent to about 30,000 T cell genomes. Purified libraries were quantified with a Qubit 3.0 fluorometer, sized on a Bioanalyzer 2100, and re-quantified with the KAPA Library Quantification kit. Every immunoSEQ 96-well plate was sequenced on a separate single-read 150-cycle Illumina NextSeq 550 flow cell. The published analysis was carried out like this. Because the immunoSEQ output held only junctional sequences and lacked quality scores, the filtering could not match the filtering applied to full-length reads. Sequences were annotated with PyIR, a Python wrapper for IgBLAST v1.9, using IMGT germline references to assign V/J genes and CDR3. Any read was removed if the V/J assignment was weak (E-value above 1e-6), the CDR3 was missing, or the read contained stop codons, out-of-frame junctions, or ambiguous translated residues. V3J clonotypes were defined as sequences sharing an identical inferred V gene, J gene, and CDR3 amino acid sequence. The percentage overlap between two repertoires was calculated by dividing the number of shared unique clonotypes by the size of the smaller repertoire. Richness of each repertoire was evaluated using RTK rarefaction, the Chao1 estimator, and Recon v2.1 estimates of unobserved clonotypes. For all TCRbeta clonotypes obtained by the gDNA method from several donors, generation probabilities were computed with OLGA. Imported from immuneACCESS, the table was reduced by TCRdb to in-frame sequences with V and J called. These copies leave out some clones; in studies compared against another copy, an unresolved V gene accounts for under half, and the cause of the remainder is not known. D and trimming were read from the DNA, whereas the V and J calls and clone size are those reported in that table. The table for this sample lists 2 million to 2.5 million clones; 85% to 95% of them were counted only once. The top ten constitute over 1.5% of the sample.

The V and J segments used are TRBV6-5 and TRBJ2-1; the D element could tentatively be TRBD1 or TRBD2, as 5 bases agree for each. The sample taken for sequencing was naive CD8+ T cells from PBMCs. This sample's cell subset or site label indicates: CD45RA+CCR7+. The sequence derives from a young man in good health. Some clones in this sample may be carry-over from other donors' samples. CDR3 loop: CASSQRVGESEQFF. The DNA sequence is given as TGTGCCAGCAGTCAACGGGTGGGGGAGAGTGAGCAGTTCTTC.